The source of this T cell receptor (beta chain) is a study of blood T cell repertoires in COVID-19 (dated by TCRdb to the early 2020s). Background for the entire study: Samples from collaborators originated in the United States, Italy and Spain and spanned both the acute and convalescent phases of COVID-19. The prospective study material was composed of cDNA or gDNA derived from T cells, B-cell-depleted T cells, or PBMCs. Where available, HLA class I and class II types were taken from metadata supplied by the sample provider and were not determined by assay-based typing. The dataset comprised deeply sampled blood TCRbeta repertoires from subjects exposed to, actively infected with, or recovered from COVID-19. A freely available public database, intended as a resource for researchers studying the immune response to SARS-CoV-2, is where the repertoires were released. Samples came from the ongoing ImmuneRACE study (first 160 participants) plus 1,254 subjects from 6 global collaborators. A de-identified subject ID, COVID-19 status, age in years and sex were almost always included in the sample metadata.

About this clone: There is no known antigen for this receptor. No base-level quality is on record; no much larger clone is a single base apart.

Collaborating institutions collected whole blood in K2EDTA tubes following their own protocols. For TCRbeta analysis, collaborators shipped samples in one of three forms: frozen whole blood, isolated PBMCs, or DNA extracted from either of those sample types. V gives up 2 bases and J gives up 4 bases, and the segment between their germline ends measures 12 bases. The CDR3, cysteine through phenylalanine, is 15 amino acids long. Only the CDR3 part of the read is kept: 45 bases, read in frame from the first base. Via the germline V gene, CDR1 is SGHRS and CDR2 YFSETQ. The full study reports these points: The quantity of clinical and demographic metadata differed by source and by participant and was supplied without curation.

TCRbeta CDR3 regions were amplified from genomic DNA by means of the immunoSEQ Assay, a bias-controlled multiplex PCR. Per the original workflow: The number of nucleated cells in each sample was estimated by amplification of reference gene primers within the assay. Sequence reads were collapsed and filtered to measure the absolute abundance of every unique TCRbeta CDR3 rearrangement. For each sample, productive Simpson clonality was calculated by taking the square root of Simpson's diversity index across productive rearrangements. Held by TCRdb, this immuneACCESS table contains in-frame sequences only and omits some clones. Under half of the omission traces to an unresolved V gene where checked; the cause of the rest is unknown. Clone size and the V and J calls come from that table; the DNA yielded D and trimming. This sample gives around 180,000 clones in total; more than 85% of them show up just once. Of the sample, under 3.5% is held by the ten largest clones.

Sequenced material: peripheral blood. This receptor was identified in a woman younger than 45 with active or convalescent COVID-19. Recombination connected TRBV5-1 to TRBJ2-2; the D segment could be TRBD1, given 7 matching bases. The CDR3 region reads CASSFQGGGTGELFF. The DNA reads TGCGCCAGCAGCTTTCAGGGGGGCGGCACCGGGGAGCTGTTTTTT.